One and the same sample provided the 30 T cell receptor beta chains below, sequenced in a study of PD-1 blockade in classical Hodgkin lymphoma. Each and every patient relapsed after autologous stem cell transplantation, and patients got differing brentuximab vedotin exposure. Generated by immunoSEQ multiplex PCR, the TCRdb table keeps only in-frame clones and is missing some. Of tens of thousands of clones in the sample, 70% to 90% are singletons; the top ten hold around 8.8%. The sample consisted of peripheral blood mononuclear cells (PBMCs), taken before the second cycle of nivolumab. The source of these receptors is a human donor with classical Hodgkin lymphoma.

The rearrangement uses TRBV4-3 and TRBJ2-3; either TRBD1 or TRBD2 may fit D (7 bases each). V lost 1 base to trimming and J lost 6 bases, with 20 bases between them. The germline gives CDR1 LGHNA, CDR2 YSLEER. CDR3 length: 17 amino acids. CDR3 coding DNA: TGCGCCAGCAGCCAAGCCCTCCGGCAGGGGGGGTCTGATACGCAGTATTTT. This translates into CASSQALRQGGSDTQYF.

This rearrangement joins TRBV10-3 to TRBJ1-2, with D perhaps TRBD1 (6 bases). This CDR3 is built from 13 residues. V lost 4 bases, J lost 5 bases, and 11 bases lay in between. CDR1 is ENHRY and CDR2 is SYGVKD in the germline V gene. The CDR3 reads CAISATTGYGYTF. In nucleotides, the CDR3 is TGTGCCATCAGTGCGACTACAGGGTATGGCTACACCTTC.

The chain employs TRBV27 and TRBJ2-7; D is perhaps TRBD2 (6 bases). The V end was cut by 3 bases, the J end by 1 base, with 7 bases between. The CDR3 length is 13 residues. Germline CDR1 MNHEY, CDR2 SMNVEV (reference sequence). In DNA, the CDR3 is TGTGCCAGCAGTTTGGGGGGTTCCTACGAGCAGTACTTC. It codes for CASSLGGSYEQYF.

The chain has TRBV6-1 and TRBJ1-2; D unclear. V was clipped by 7 bases and J by 0 bases, with 9 bases between them. The CDR3 spans 13 residues. Germline V gene data show CDR1 as MNHNS and CDR2 as SASEGT. CDR3 DNA sequence: TGTGCCAGCATACCAGGTACTAACTATGGCTACACCTTC. It yields the protein CASIPGTNYGYTF.

The chain uses TRBV4-3 and TRBJ2-7; 9 bases line up with TRBD1. Unmatched junction bases numbered 7, after V lost 4 bases and J lost 3 bases. This CDR3 contains 15 residues. Germline V gene sequence: CDR1 LGHNA, CDR2 YSLEER. The CDR3 is CASSPPRGQGYEQYF. The CDR3 DNA reads as TGCGCCAGCAGCCCTCCGAGGGGACAGGGCTACGAGCAGTACTTC.

This chain joins TRBV29-1 and TRBJ1-1; D uncertain. The CDR3 loop spans 11 amino acids. With 8 bases removed from V and 3 bases from J, the gap between germline ends came to 10 bases. CDR1 SQVTM and CDR2 ANQGSEA come from the germline V gene. The CDR3 nucleotides are TGCAGCTCAACAATCTACACTGAAGCTTTCTTT. It yields the protein CSSTIYTEAFF.

This clone was seen a few times. The chain joins TRBV7-8 to TRBJ2-4; D is perhaps TRBD2 (6 bases). This CDR3 is built from 18 residues. Trimming shortened V by 4 bases and J by 0 bases, and 19 bases separated the two germline ends. Germline CDR1 SGHVS, CDR2 FQNEAQ. CDR3 DNA: TGTGCCAGCAGCTCGGCGAGGAGGGGAATCATAGCCAAAAACATTCAGTACTTC. The encoded protein is CASSSARRGIIAKNIQYF.

This chain joins TRBV6-1 and TRBJ2-2; D gene unclear. There are 12 residues in the CDR3. The V gene lost 7 bases and the J gene lost 9 bases, with 12 bases spanning the gap. Germline V gives CDR1 MNHNS, CDR2 SASEGT. DNA of the CDR3: TGTGCCAGCACACCCCAAGGCTGGGAGCTGTTTTTT. The encoded protein is CASTPQGWELFF.

V and J are TRBV7-2 and TRBJ1-2; 7 bases are shared with TRBD1. The CDR3 consists of 14 residues. The V gene end was trimmed by 0 bases and the J gene end by 7 bases; junction bases not matched to a gene: 5. Germline values: CDR1 SGHTA, CDR2 FQGNSA. The CDR3, as DNA: TGTGCCAGCAGCTTAGCTACAGGGGCTGGTGGCTACACCTTC. It codes for CASSLATGAGGYTF.

V usage is TRBV21-1 and J usage is TRBJ1-3. TRBV21-1 is termed a pseudogene. The CDR3 is 16 amino acids. This CDR3 is CASSPTGGGSGNTIYF. DNA of the CDR3: TGTGCCAGCAGCCCTACGGGGGGAGGCTCTGGAAACACCATATATTTT.

The chain carries TRBV4-3 and TRBJ1-2; TRBD1 matches 10 bases. J gave up 5 bases and V 0 bases, and 9 bases lay outside the gene matches. The CDR3 runs to 17 residues. Germline V lookup: CDR1 LGHNA, CDR2 YSLEER. The CDR3 protein is CASSQDSTGGDAYGYTF. As DNA, the CDR3 is TGCGCCAGCAGCCAAGATTCGACAGGGGGCGACGCATATGGCTACACCTTC.

This clone was seen once. The rearrangement links TRBV6-6 to TRBJ1-1; TRBD1 agrees at 7 bases. The germline V gene encodes CDR1 MNHNY and CDR2 SVGAGI (reference sequence). The CDR3 has 14 residues. Trimming cost V 5 bases and J 1 base; bases outside gene matches: 4. CDR3 sequence reads: CASSQGQSNTEAFF. DNA of the CDR3: TGTGCCAGCAGTCAGGGACAGTCGAACACTGAAGCTTTCTTT.

The V and J genes are TRBV5-1 and TRBJ1-2, with TRBD1 as a possible D gene (5 bases). Germline V CDR1 and CDR2: SGHRS, YFSETQ. This CDR3 contains 14 residues. Trimming removed 0 bases from V and 3 bases from J, with 9 bases in between. Here the CDR3 reads CASSLGGSHYGYTF. The CDR3 DNA reads as TGCGCCAGCAGCTTGGGGGGCAGTCACTATGGCTACACCTTC. Filled out from reference TRBV5-1 and TRBJ1-2, the complete variable domain reads KAGVTQTPRYLIKTRGQQVTLSCSPISGHRSVSWYQQTPGQGLQFLFEYFSETQRNKGNFPGRFSGRQFSNSRSEMNVSTLELGDSALYLCASSLGGSHYGYTFGSGTRLTVV.

This chain connects TRBV2 to TRBJ2-1, with 11 nucleotides matching TRBD2. This CDR3 is 16 amino acids long. Germline CDR1 and CDR2: SNHLY and FYNNEI. Trimming at V came to 5 bases and at J to 8 bases, leaving 11 bases not matched to a gene. In DNA, the CDR3 is TGTGCCAGCAGTAACCCCCTAGCGGGGGGTAGGGATGAGCAGTTCTTC. Translation gives CASSNPLAGGRDEQFF.

This chain links TRBV7-2 with TRBJ1-2; 7 nucleotides agree with TRBD1. This CDR3 is 13 amino acids long. The V gene's germline CDR1 is SGHTA and CDR2 FQGNSA. The V segment lost 3 bases and the J segment 4 bases; nucleotides outside the gene matches: 2. The CDR3 protein is CASSFGDSYGYTF. CDR3 DNA: TGTGCCAGCAGCTTCGGGGACAGCTATGGCTACACCTTC.

This clone was found once. The CDR3 protein is CAISAGLAGGQETQYF. CDR3 nucleotide sequence: TGTGCCATCAGTGCGGGTCTAGCGGGGGGCCAAGAGACCCAGTACTTC. V and J are TRBV10-3 and TRBJ2-5; 11 bases fit TRBD2. The CDR3 runs 16 residues. V lost 4 bases, J lost 1 base, and 5 bases stayed unmatched. The germline V gene encodes CDR1 ENHRY and CDR2 SYGVKD.

The V call is TRBV6-5, the J call TRBJ1-1, with 8 bases matching TRBD1. Trimming cost V 5 bases and J 11 bases; bases outside gene matches: 4. CDR1 and CDR2 (germline): MNHEY, SVGAGI. This CDR3 comprises 11 residues. CDR3 sequence (DNA): TGTGCCAGCAGTGGACAGGGTCCGGCTTTCTTT. It yields the protein CASSGQGPAFF.

The gene calls are TRBV7-2 and TRBJ1-3; a weak D match, TRBD1 (6 bases). Per the germline V gene, CDR1 is SGHTA and CDR2 is FQGNSA. This CDR3 spans 15 amino acids. Trimming took off 6 bases at V and 0 bases at J, with 12 bases between the two ends. In DNA form, the CDR3 reads TGTGCCAGCAGTCCCACAGGGCACTCTGGAAACACCATATATTTT. Translated: CASSPTGHSGNTIYF.

This chain joins TRBV7-9 and TRBJ2-7; D not certain. The germline V gene encodes CDR1 SEHNR and CDR2 FQNEAQ (reference sequence). The CDR3 spans 11 residues. Deletions cut 2 bases from V and 7 bases from J, with 6 bases between. CDR3 region: CASSLSEEQYF. The DNA for the CDR3 is TGTGCCAGCAGCTTAAGTGAAGAGCAGTACTTC.

The chain recombines TRBV15 with TRBJ2-1, with D tentatively TRBD1 (5 bases). This CDR3 region has 15 residues. The germline V and J ends were trimmed by 0 bases and 3 bases, with 9 bases remaining between them. The germline V gene has CDR1 LNHNV and CDR2 YYDKDF (reference sequence). In DNA, the CDR3 is TGTGCCACCAGCAGAGATGGCCAGGGCTACAATGAGCAGTTCTTC. This translates into CATSRDGQGYNEQFF.

V and J are TRBV5-1 and TRBJ2-6; D is uncertain. V was pared by 0 bases and J by 0 bases, with 10 bases between. The CDR3 is 17 amino acids. The V gene's germline CDR1 is SGHRS and CDR2 YFSETQ. The CDR3 DNA reads TGCGCCAGCAGCTTGGCCGAACTGTTCTCTGGGGCCAACGTCCTGACTTTC. This sequence encodes CASSLAELFSGANVLTF.

The chain is built from TRBV5-1 and TRBJ1-2; TRBD1 might be the D (5 bases). Germline V gene data show CDR1 as SGHRS and CDR2 as YFSETQ. The V gene lost 3 bases and the J gene lost 3 bases, with 12 bases spanning the gap. The CDR3 runs 14 residues. The CDR3 DNA reads TGCGCCAGCAGCTCAGACAGTCCCTACTATGGCTACACCTTC. Its translation is CASSSDSPYYGYTF.

This clone was found a few times. J is TRBJ1-2 and V is TRBV10-3, with D perhaps TRBD1 (5 bases). The germline CDR1 and CDR2 sequences are ENHRY and SYGVKD. Trimming shortened V by 4 bases and J by 2 bases, and 8 bases separated the two germline ends. This CDR3 contains 13 residues. CDR3 loop: CAISAGKNYGYTF. The CDR3 DNA follows: TGTGCCATCAGTGCAGGGAAAAACTATGGCTACACCTTC.

The chain couples TRBV28 to TRBJ2-3; D is uncertain. V dropped 0 bases and J dropped 5 bases, with 6 bases sitting between them. Germline CDR1 is MDHEN and CDR2 is SYDVKM. The CDR3 runs to 13 residues. The CDR3 reads CASSLWERDTQYF. Written as DNA, the CDR3 is TGTGCCAGCAGTTTATGGGAGAGAGATACGCAGTATTTT.

The chain uses TRBV7-8 and TRBJ1-2; tentative D call: TRBD1 (5 bases). This CDR3 is 14 amino acids long. Trimming removed 5 bases from V and 8 bases from J, with 18 bases in between. Germline CDR1 reads SGHVS; CDR2 reads FQNEAQ. CDR3 in amino acids: CASSPWGLGRGYTF. The CDR3 region has the DNA TGTGCCAGCAGCCCTTGGGGCCTCGGCAGGGGCTACACCTTC.

Relative to its sample, this clone is medium-sized (0.01 to 0.1%). The CDR3 coding sequence is TGTGCCAGTAGGACCCACCTCGACAGTTACGAGCAGTACTTC. Encoded protein: CASRTHLDSYEQYF. The chain uses TRBV19 and TRBJ2-7; maybe TRBD1 (5 bases). The CDR3 is 14 amino acids. The germline gives CDR1 LNHDA, CDR2 SQIVND (reference sequence). V shed 6 bases and J shed 4 bases, with 16 bases lying between them.

This clone was observed a few times. The rearrangement uses TRBV27 and TRBJ1-5, with D uncertain. This CDR3 has 13 residues. The V end was cut by 2 bases, the J end by 1 base, with 3 bases between. In germline, CDR1 is MNHEY, CDR2 SMNVEV (reference sequence). CDR3 in DNA: TGTGCCAGCAGTTTAATGAGCAATCAGCCCCAGCATTTT. It encodes CASSLMSNQPQHF.

This rearrangement joins TRBV5-4 to TRBJ2-2; D unclear. The length of the CDR3 is 12 residues. Trimming shortened V by 4 bases and J by 4 bases, and 5 bases separated the two germline ends. Germline V gives CDR1 SGHNT, CDR2 YYREEE (reference sequence). DNA of the CDR3: TGTGCCAGCAGCCGAGTCACCGGGGAGCTGTTTTTT. Translating gives CASSRVTGELFF.

The V gene is TRBV7-2, the J gene TRBJ1-2; tentatively, D is TRBD1 (6 bases). V shed 3 bases and J shed 7 bases, with 21 bases lying between them. The CDR3 extends over 16 amino acids. CDR1 and CDR2 from the germline V gene are SGHTA and FQGNSA. The CDR3 nucleotides are TGTGCCAGCAGCTTGACCTCGGACAGTCCCCTGGGTGGCTACACCTTC. The encoded protein is CASSLTSDSPLGGYTF.

The rearrangement links TRBV7-9 to TRBJ1-3; tentatively, D is TRBD1 (5 bases). The CDR3 runs 15 residues. Germline loops: CDR1 SEHNR, CDR2 FQNEAQ (reference sequence). The V end lost 3 bases, the J end lost 2 bases, and 11 bases lay between the germline ends. The CDR3 loop reads CASSFGGIAGNTIYF. The CDR3 DNA is TGTGCCAGCAGCTTCGGGGGGATCGCTGGAAACACCATATATTTT.